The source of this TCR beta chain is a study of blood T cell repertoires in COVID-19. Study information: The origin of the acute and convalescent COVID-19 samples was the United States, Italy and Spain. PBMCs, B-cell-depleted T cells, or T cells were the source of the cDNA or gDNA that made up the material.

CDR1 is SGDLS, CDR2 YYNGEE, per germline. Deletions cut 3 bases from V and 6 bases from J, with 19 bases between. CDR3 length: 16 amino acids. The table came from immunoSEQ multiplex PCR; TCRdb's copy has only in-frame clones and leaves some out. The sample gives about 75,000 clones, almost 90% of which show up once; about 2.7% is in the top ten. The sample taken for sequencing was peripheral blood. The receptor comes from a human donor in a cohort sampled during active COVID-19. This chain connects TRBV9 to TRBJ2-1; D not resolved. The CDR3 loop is CASSESLGVSTNEQFF. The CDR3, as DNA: TGTGCCAGCAGCGAGTCCCTCGGCGTTAGCACCAATGAGCAGTTCTTC.